This record covers a single T cell receptor beta chain. What it binds is not known. This same CDR3 is encoded by further DNA sequences in the sample. CD8 cells classed as naive were CD45RO-negative and positively selected for CCR7, excluding terminally differentiated effector memory CD45RA+ cells. The data belong to a study of shared clonotypes between healthy human individuals. The J segment lost 0 bases and the V segment lost 6 bases, leaving 1 base of the junction unmatched. The germline V gene encodes CDR1 MNHEY and CDR2 SMNVEV (reference sequence). The CDR3 sequence is 14 residues long. Replicate sorted-subset PCRs were loaded with approximately 190 ng DNA, 31,000 or so T cell genomes. Assay: immunoSEQ multiplex PCR; the TCRdb copy retains only in-frame clones and omits some. This table holds about 2.2 million clones, 80% to 95% found once. Overall study results and limits: Sorted-subset samples were not fully sequenced, rarefaction indicated. Owing to a small donor count, the genetic and exposure-history diversity represented was limited. Naive subsets tended to show greater estimated richness than memory subsets.

The V call is TRBV27, the J call TRBJ2-3; TRBD2 matches at 9 bases. This clonotype originated in a man between 18 and 35 years old in good health. Some clones in this sample may be carry-over from other donors' samples. Sequencing used naive CD8+ T cells from PBMCs. The CDR3 nucleotides read TGTGCCAGCAGAACTAGCGGGAGCACAGATACGCAGTATTTT. This sequence encodes CASRTSGSTDTQYF.